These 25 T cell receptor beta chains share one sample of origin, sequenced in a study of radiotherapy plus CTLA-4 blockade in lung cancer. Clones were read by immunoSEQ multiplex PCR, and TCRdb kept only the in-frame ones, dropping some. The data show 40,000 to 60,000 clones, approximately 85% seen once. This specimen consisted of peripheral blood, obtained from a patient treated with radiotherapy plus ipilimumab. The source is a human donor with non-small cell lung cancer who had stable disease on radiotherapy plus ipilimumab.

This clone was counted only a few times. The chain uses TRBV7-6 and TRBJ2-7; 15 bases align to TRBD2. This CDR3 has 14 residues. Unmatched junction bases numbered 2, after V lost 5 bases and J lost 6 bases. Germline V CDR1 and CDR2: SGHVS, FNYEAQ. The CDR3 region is CASSTGLAGGEQYF. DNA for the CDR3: TGTGCCAGCAGCACGGGACTAGCGGGAGGCGAGCAGTACTTC.

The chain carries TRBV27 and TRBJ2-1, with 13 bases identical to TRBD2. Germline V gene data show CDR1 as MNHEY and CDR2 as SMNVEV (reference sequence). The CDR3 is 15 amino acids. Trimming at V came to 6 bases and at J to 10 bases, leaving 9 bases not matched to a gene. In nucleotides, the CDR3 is TGTGCCAGCAGAAGACCGGGACTAGCGGGACGGGAGCAGTTCTTC. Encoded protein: CASRRPGLAGREQFF.

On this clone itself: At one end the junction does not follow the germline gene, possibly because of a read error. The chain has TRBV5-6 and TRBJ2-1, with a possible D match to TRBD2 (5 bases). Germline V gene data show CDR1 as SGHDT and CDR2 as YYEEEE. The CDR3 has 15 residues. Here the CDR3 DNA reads TGTGCCAGCAGCTTGGCCGGAGAAGGGATGAGGGAGCAATTCTTC. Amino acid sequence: CASSLAGEGMREQFF.

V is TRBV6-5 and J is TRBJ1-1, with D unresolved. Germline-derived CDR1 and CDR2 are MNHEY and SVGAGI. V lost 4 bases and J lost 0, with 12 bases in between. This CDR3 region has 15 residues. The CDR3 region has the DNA TGTGCCAGCAGTTTTTCCAGGTCTTTGAACACTGAAGCTTTCTTT. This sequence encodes CASSFSRSLNTEAFF.

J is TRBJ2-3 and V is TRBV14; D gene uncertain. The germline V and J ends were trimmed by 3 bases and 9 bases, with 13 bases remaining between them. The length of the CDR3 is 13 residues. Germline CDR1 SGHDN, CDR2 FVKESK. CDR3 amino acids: CASSQGRLETQYF. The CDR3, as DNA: TGTGCCAGCAGCCAGGGCAGGTTGGAAACGCAGTATTTT.

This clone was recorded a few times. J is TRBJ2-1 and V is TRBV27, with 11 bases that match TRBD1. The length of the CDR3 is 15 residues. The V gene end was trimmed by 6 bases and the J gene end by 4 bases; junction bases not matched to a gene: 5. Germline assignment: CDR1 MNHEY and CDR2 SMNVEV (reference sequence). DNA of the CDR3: TGTGCCAGCAGGGTTGGACAGGGGGCGTACAATGAGCAGTTCTTC. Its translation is CASRVGQGAYNEQFF.

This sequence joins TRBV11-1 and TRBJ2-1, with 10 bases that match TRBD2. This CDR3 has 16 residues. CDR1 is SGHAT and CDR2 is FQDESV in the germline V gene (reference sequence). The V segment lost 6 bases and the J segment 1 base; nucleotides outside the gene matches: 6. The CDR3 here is CASRLTSGPSYNEQFF. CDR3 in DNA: TGTGCCAGCAGACTGACTAGCGGGCCGTCCTACAATGAGCAGTTCTTC.

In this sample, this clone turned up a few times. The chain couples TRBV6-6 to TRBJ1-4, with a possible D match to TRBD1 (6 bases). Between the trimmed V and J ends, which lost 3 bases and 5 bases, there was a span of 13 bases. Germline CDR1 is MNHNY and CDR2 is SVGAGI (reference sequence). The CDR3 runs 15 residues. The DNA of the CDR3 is TGTGCCAGCAGTTATGGGGGACACGGGAATGAAAAACTGTTTTTT. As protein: CASSYGGHGNEKLFF.

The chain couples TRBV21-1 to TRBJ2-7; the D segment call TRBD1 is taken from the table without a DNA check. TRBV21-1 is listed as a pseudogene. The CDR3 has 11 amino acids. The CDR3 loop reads CVETGTYEQYF. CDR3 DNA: TGTGTTGAGACAGGGACCTACGAGCAGTACTTC.

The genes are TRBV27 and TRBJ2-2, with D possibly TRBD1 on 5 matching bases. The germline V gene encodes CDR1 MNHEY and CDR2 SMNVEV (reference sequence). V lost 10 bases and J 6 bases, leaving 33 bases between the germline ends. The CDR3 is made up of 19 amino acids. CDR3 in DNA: TGTGCCACCCGGCACGATCAGGGTTCAAGTGTAGTTAGGGCCGGGGAGCTGTTTTTT. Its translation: CATRHDQGSSVVRAGELFF.

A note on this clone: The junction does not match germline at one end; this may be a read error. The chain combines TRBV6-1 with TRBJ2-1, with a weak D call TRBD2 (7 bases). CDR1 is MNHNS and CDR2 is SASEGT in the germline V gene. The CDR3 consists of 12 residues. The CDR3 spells CASSEPRGAGVF. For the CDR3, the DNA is TGTGCCAGCAGTGAGCCACGGGGGGCTGGGGTCTTC.

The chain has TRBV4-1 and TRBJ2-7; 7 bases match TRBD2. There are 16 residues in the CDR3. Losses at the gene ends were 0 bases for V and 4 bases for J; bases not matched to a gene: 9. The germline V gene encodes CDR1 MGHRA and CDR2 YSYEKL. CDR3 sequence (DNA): TGCGCCAGCAGCCAAGATCGCTTTTCGGGAGGTTACGAGCAGTACTTC. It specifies CASSQDRFSGGYEQYF.

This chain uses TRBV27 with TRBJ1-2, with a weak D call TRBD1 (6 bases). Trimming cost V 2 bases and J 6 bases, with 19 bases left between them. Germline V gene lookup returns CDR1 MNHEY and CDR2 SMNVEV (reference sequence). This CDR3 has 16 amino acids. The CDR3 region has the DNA TGTGCCAGCAGTTTAGCTGGGGGGCGGGGGCTCGATGGCTACACCTTC. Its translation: CASSLAGGRGLDGYTF.

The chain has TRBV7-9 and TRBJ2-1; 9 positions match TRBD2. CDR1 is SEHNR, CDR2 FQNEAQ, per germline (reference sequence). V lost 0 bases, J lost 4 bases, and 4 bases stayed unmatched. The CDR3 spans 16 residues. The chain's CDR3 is CASSLASSGAYNEQFF. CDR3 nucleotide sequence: TGTGCCAGCAGCTTAGCCTCTAGCGGGGCGTACAATGAGCAGTTCTTC. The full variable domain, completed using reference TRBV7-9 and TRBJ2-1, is DTGVSQNPRHKITKRGQNVTFRCDPISEHNRLYWYRQTLGQGPEFLTYFQNEAQLEKSRLLSDRFSAERPKGSFSTLEIQRTEQGDSAMYLCASSLASSGAYNEQFFGPGTRLTVL.

The CDR3 DNA is TGTGCCAGCAACCTAGCCCAGACAGGGGACTACGAGCAGTACTTC. Translating it yields CASNLAQTGDYEQYF. This chain connects TRBV7-9 to TRBJ2-7, with 8 nucleotides matching TRBD1. V lost 7 bases to trimming and J lost 3 bases; unmatched junction nucleotides: 11. Germline V CDR1 and CDR2: SEHNR, FQNEAQ (reference sequence). The CDR3 is 15 residues long.

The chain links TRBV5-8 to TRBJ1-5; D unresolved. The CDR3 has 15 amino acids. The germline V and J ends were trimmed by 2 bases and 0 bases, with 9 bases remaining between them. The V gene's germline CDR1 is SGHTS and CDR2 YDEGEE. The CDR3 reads CASSFDGYSNQPQHF. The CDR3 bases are TGTGCCAGCAGCTTTGACGGGTATAGCAATCAGCCCCAGCATTTT.

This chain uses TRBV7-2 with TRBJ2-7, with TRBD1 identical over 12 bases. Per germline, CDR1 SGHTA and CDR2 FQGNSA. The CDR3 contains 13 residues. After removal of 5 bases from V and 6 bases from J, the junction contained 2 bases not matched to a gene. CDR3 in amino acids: CASSRDRGREQYF. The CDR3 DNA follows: TGTGCCAGCAGCCGGGACAGGGGGCGCGAGCAGTACTTC. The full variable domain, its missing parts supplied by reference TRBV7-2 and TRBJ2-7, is GAGVSQSPSNKVTEKGKDVELRCDPISGHTALYWYRQSLGQGLEFLIYFQGNSAPDKSGLPSDRFSAERTGGSVSTLTIQRTQQEDSAVYLCASSRDRGREQYFGPGTRLTVT.

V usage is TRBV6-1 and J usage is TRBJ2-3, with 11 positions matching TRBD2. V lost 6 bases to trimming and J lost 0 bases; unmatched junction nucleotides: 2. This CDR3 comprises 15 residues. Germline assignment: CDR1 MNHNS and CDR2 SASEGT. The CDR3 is CASRRLAGSTDTQYF. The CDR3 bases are TGTGCCAGCAGACGACTAGCGGGAAGCACAGATACGCAGTATTTT.

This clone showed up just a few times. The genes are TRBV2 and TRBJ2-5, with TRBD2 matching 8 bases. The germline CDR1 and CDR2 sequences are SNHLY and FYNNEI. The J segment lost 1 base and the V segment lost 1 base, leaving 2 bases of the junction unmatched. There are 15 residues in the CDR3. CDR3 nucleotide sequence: TGTGCCAGCAGTGAAGGGACTAGCCGCCAAGAGACCCAGTACTTC. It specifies CASSEGTSRQETQYF.

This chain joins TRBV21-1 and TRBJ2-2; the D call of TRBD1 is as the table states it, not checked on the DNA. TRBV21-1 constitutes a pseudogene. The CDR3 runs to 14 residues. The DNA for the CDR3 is TGTGCCAGCAGCAAAAGGACAGACACCGGGGAGCTGTTTTTT. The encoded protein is CASSKRTDTGELFF.

CDR3 sequence reads: CASSSGLFVYEQFF. CDR3 sequence (DNA): TGTGCCAGCAGCTCGGGACTGTTTGTCTATGAGCAGTTCTTC. The chain couples TRBV5-4 to TRBJ2-1, with D possibly matching TRBD2 (6 bases). CDR1 and CDR2 from the germline V gene are SGHNT and YYREEE (reference sequence). With 3 bases removed from V and 8 bases from J, the gap between germline ends came to 15 bases. This CDR3 region has 14 residues. Using reference TRBV5-4 and TRBJ2-1 for the parts outside the CDR3, the full variable domain is ETGVTQSPTHLIKTRGQQVTLRCSSQSGHNTVSWYQQALGQGPQFIFQYYREEENGRGNFPPRFSGLQFPNYSSELNVNALELDDSALYLCASSSGLFVYEQFFGPGTRLTVL.

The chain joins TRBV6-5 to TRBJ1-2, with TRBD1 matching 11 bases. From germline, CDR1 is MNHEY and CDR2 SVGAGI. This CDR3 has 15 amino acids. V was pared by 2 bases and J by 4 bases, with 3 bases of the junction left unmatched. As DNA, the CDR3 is TGTGCCAGCAGTTACAGGGACAGGGGGAGCTATGGCTACACCTTC. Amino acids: CASSYRDRGSYGYTF.

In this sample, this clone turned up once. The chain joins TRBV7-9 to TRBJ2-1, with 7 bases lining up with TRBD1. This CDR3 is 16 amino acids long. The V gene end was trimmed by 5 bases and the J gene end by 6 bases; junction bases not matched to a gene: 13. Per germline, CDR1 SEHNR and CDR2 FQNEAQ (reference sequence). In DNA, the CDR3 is TGTGCCAGCAGCCCGTTACCCCTCCGACAGGGCAATGAGCAGTTCTTC. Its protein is CASSPLPLRQGNEQFF.

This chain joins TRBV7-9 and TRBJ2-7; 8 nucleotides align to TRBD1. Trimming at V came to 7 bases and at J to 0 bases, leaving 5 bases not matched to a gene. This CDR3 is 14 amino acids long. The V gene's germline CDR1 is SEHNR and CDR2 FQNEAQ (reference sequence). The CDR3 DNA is TGTGCCAGCACCCCGGGACAGGCCTCCTACGAGCAGTACTTC. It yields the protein CASTPGQASYEQYF.

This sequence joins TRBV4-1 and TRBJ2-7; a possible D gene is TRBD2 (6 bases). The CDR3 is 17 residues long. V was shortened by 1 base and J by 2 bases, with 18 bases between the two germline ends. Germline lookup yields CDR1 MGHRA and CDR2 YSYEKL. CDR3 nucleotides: TGCGCCAGCAGCCAAGTAGGGGCCGGGGGACCTACCTACGAGCAGTACTTC. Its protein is CASSQVGAGGPTYEQYF.